This is a list of T cell receptor beta chains from one sample in a study of OX40 agonist ivuxolimab in advanced cancers. Profiled with immunoSEQ multiplex PCR; TCRdb holds only in-frame clones, not every one. The repertoire holds 25,000 to 30,000 clones, with approximately 84% as singletons. The input for sequencing was CD4+ or CD8+ T cells sorted from blood, taken in a trial of the OX40 agonist ivuxolimab. The receptors originated from an adult with an advanced solid tumor such as melanoma, head and neck, liver or kidney cancer. CDR3s include the opening cysteine and the closing phenylalanine or tryptophan. The D gene is left open where the match is weak. Not every row has a clone size; where given, it reads once, few, many or a size class.

V,size,D,J,CDR3,DNA
TRBV28,-,TRBD2,TRBJ2-1,CASSFGTSDNNEQFF,TGTGCCAGCAGTTTTGGGACTAGCGATAACAATGAGCAGTTCTTC
TRBV11-3,few,-,TRBJ2-2,CASSSGPNTGELFF,TGTGCCAGCAGCTCGGGACCGAACACCGGGGAGCTGTTTTTT
TRBV7-9,-,-,TRBJ2-1,CASSLAGFSYNEQFF,TGTGCCAGCAGCTTGGCGGGATTCTCCTACAATGAGCAGTTCTTC
TRBV28,-,-,TRBJ2-7,CASSLSGQGGYEQYF,TGTGCCAGCAGTTTATCCGGGCAGGGCGGCTACGAGCAGTACTTC
TRBV7-2,-,-,TRBJ2-7,CASSLDPRGAAYEQYF,TGTGCCAGCAGCTTAGATCCTCGGGGGGCAGCCTACGAGCAGTACTTC
TRBV5-1,-,TRBD2,TRBJ2-7,CASSSGGGSTYEQYF,TGCGCCAGCAGCTCCGGGGGAGGGAGCACCTACGAGCAGTACTTC
TRBV7-9,-,-,TRBJ2-7,CASSLLGDYSSYEQYF,TGTGCCAGCAGCCTCCTCGGGGATTATAGCTCCTACGAGCAGTACTTC
TRBV4-2,-,TRBD2,TRBJ2-1,CASSQDDTSGHNEQFF,TGTGCCAGCAGCCAAGATGACACTAGCGGACACAATGAGCAGTTCTTC
TRBV9,-,-,TRBJ2-2,CASSQTNTGELFF,TGTGCCAGCAGTCAGACGAACACCGGGGAGCTGTTTTTT
TRBV4-3,-,-,TRBJ2-6,CASSQEPDRSSGANVLTF,TGCGCCAGCAGCCAAGAGCCAGACAGGAGCTCTGGGGCCAACGTCCTGACTTTC
TRBV2,few,-,TRBJ1-3,CASSEDRAPGNTIYF,TGTGCCAGCAGTGAAGACAGAGCCCCTGGAAACACCATATATTTT
TRBV7-9,medium-sized,-,TRBJ2-5,CASSRSPPYRIRQETQYF,TGTGCCAGCAGCCGCTCCCCCCCTTACAGGATTCGGCAAGAGACCCAGTACTTC
TRBV6-5,-,-,TRBJ1-1,CASSYRDTSRGEAFF,TGTGCCAGCAGTTACCGGGACACCTCCCGAGGGGAAGCTTTCTTT
TRBV5-1,once,-,TRBJ2-3,CASSLGVVTTDTQYF,TGCGCCAGCAGCTTGGGGGTCGTCACCACAGATACGCAGTATTTT
TRBV7-7,-,TRBD2,TRBJ2-1,CASSSGTSGPNEQFF,TGTGCTAGCAGCTCCGGGACTAGCGGTCCTAATGAGCAGTTCTTC
TRBV6-5,-,-,TRBJ2-3,CASSYGGGTYTQYF,TGTGCCAGCAGTTACGGGGGAGGCACTTATACGCAGTATTTT
TRBV6-5,-,-,TRBJ2-7,CASSYRPTADEQYF,TGTGCCAGCAGTTATCGGCCCACAGCGGACGAGCAGTACTTC
TRBV7-9,-,TRBD2,TRBJ2-7,CASSRTSGYEQYF,TGTGCCAGCAGCAGGACTAGCGGCTACGAGCAGTACTTC
TRBV28,-,-,TRBJ2-1,CASSPIGTNEQFF,TGTGCCAGCAGTCCGATCGGAACCAATGAGCAGTTCTTC
TRBV5-1,-,-,TRBJ1-2,CASSLTVGSRISYGYTF,TGCGCCAGCAGCTTGACTGTTGGCAGCAGGATTTCCTATGGCTACACCTTC
TRBV15,-,-,TRBJ2-5,CATSASRETQYF,TGTGCCACCAGCGCCAGTCGGGAGACCCAGTACTTC
TRBV5-5,-,-,TRBJ2-2,CASSLGLGAGELFF,TGTGCCAGCAGCCTAGGGCTGGGGGCCGGGGAGCTGTTTTTT
TRBV27,-,-,TRBJ2-5,CASSYFQGYQETQYF,TGTGCCAGCAGTTACTTCCAGGGCTACCAAGAGACCCAGTACTTC
TRBV9,-,-,TRBJ2-5,CASSVSAGTQETQYF,TGTGCCAGCAGCGTATCCGCCGGGACCCAAGAGACCCAGTACTTC
TRBV7-3,-,-,TRBJ2-1,CASSLKATNEQFF,TGTGCCAGCAGCTTAAAAGCCACGAATGAGCAGTTCTTC
TRBV28,-,-,TRBJ2-5,CASSLWAGPDQETQYF,TGTGCCAGCAGTTTATGGGCGGGGCCAGACCAAGAGACCCAGTACTTC
TRBV28,-,-,TRBJ1-2,CASRGGTLNYGYTF,TGTGCCAGCAGAGGAGGGACACTAAACTATGGCTACACCTTC
TRBV29-1,few,-,TRBJ1-1,CSVIRATGTEAFF,TGCAGCGTAATCAGGGCGACGGGCACTGAAGCTTTCTTT
TRBV20-1,once,-,TRBJ2-1,CSAHRDNEQFF,TGCAGTGCTCACCGGGACAATGAGCAGTTCTTC
TRBV7-9,-,-,TRBJ2-7,CASSLTQYEQYF,TGTGCCAGCAGCCTCACACAGTACGAGCAGTACTTC
TRBV27,-,-,TRBJ2-7,CASSLSLQGNSYEQYF,TGTGCCAGCAGTTTATCGCTCCAGGGTAACTCCTACGAGCAGTACTTC
TRBV30,-,-,TRBJ2-1,CAWTGLPKGYNEQFF,TGTGCCTGGACAGGTTTACCTAAGGGCTACAATGAGCAGTTCTTC
TRBV4-1,-,TRBD1,TRBJ2-7,CASSHLGQGSYEQYF,TGCGCCAGCAGCCACCTAGGACAGGGGTCCTACGAGCAGTACTTC
TRBV9,-,TRBD2,TRBJ2-7,CASSVGGSPYEQYF,TGTGCCAGCAGCGTAGGCGGGAGCCCCTACGAGCAGTACTTC
TRBV5-4,-,-,TRBJ2-2,CASRWSTGELFF,TGTGCCAGCAGATGGTCCACCGGGGAGCTGTTTTTT
TRBV4-2,-,-,TRBJ2-7,CASSPGAATYEQYF,TGTGCCAGCAGCCCCGGGGCAGCGACCTACGAGCAGTACTTC
TRBV6-5,-,-,TRBJ1-4,CASSYHITGSGEKLFF,TGTGCCAGCAGTTACCACATCACAGGGTCTGGTGAAAAACTGTTTTTT
TRBV6-5,-,-,TRBJ1-1,CASSYVQGSTEAFF,TGTGCCAGCAGTTACGTACAGGGTTCCACTGAAGCTTTCTTT
TRBV4-2,few,TRBD2,TRBJ2-3,CASSLMTSGSTDTQYF,TGTGCCAGCAGCTTGATGACTAGCGGGAGTACAGATACGCAGTATTTT
TRBV27,-,-,TRBJ2-1,CASSLGNNEQFF,TGTGCCAGCTCCTTGGGGAACAATGAGCAGTTCTTC
TRBV11-2,-,-,TRBJ2-1,CASSLALGTAWNEQFF,TGTGCCAGCAGCTTAGCGCTCGGGACGGCCTGGAATGAGCAGTTCTTC
TRBV5-3,-,TRBD1,TRBJ2-5,CARSPTGDLETQYF,TGTGCCAGAAGCCCGACAGGGGATTTGGAGACCCAGTACTTC
TRBV28,-,TRBD2,TRBJ2-1,CASSLFSGGPSYEQFF,TGTGCCAGCAGTTTATTCTCGGGAGGGCCATCTTATGAGCAGTTCTTC
TRBV28,-,-,TRBJ2-7,CASSTAWDEQYF,TGTGCCAGCAGCACCGCTTGGGACGAGCAGTACTTC
TRBV4-1,-,-,TRBJ2-1,CASSQTSGSYNEQFF,TGCGCCAGCAGCCAGACTAGTGGCTCCTACAATGAGCAGTTCTTC